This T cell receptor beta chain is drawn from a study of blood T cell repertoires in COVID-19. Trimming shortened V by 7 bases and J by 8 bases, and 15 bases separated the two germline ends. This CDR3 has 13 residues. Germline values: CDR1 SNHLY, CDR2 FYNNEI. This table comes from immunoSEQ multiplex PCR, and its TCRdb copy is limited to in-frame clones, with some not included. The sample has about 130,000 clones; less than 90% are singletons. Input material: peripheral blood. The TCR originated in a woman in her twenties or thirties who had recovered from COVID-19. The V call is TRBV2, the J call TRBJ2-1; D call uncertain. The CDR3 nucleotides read TGTGCCAGCACCCGGTCGAGCCACGATGAGCAGTTCTTC. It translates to CASTRSSHDEQFF.